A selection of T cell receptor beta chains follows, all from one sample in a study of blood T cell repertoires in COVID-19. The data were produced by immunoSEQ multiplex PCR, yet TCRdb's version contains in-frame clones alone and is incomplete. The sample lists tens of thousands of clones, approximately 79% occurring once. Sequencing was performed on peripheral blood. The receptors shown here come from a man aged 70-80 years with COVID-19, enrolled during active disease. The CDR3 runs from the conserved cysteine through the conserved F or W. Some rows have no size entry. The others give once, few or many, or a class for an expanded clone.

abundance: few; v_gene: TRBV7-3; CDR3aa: CASSPASSRGGELFF
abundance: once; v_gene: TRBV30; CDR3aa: CAWTGGVEGLYYGYTF
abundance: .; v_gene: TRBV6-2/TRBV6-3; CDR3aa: CASRPLLAGGVGGTGELFF
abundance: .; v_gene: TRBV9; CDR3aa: CASSVRDTVAGELFF
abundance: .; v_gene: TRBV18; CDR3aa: CASSPGQGSETQYF
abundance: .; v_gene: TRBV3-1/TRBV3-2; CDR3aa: CASSHLAANNEQFF
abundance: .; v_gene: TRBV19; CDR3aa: CASSKALSAGYGYTF
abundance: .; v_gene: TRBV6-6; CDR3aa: CASSSSGLKTYEQYF
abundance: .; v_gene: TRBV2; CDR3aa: CATKVYNEQFF
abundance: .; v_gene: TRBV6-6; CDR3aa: CASSLQTSVGGWETQYF
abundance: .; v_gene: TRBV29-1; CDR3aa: CSARPGGEEYTGELFF
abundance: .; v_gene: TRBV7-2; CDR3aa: CASSLWRDTQYF
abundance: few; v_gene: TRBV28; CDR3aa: CASSPAGTEDTEAFF
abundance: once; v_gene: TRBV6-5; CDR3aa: CASGPTSGSYEQYF
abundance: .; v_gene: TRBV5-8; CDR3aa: CASSLNADSNYGYTF
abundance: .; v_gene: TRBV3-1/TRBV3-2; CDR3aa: CASSTPLTSGNTIYF
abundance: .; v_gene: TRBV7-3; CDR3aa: CASSPDSGRARPQYF
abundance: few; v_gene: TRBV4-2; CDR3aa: CASSQDPGQGYEQYF
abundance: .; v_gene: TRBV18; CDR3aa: CASPQVNANGEQFF
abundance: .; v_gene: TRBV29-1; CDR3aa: CSVGLAEHFYNEQFF
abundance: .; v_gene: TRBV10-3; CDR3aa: CAISEPPDYEQYF
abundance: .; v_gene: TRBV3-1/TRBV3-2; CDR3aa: CATSRGTEAFF
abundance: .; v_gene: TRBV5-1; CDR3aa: CASSLSGGLANEKLFF
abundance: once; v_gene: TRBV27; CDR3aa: CASSFIPQTGGFGYGYTF
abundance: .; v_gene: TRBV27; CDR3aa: CASSSGGQMNTEAFF
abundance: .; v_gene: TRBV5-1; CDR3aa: CASSFGSGETQYF
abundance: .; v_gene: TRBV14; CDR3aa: CASSQAPGTIYGYTF
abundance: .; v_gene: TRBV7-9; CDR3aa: CASSLERQGLGEKLFF
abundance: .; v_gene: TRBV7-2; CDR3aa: CASSLVAGVGEKLFF
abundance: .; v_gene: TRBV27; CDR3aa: CASSLGQGANEKLFF
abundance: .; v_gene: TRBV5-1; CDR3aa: CASSDSSGGSYEQYF
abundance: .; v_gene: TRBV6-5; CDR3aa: CASSSLPPGLASQFF
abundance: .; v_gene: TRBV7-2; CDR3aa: CASSLVMSTEAFF
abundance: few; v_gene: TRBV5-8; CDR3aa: CASSLRGTVREQYF
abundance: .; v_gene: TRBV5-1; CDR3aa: CASRNARGSNEQYF
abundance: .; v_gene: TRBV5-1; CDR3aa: CASSHGTAQETQYF
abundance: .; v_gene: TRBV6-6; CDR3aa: CASSGGAENTEAFF
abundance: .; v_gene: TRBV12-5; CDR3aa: CASGLVPGSYSPLHF
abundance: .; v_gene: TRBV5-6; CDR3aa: CASSWTLMNTEAFF
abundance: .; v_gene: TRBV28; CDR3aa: CASRPLPGQGTDTQYF
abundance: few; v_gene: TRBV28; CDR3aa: CASSLLPKDREDAFF
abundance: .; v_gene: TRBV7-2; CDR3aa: CASSLEGSPFFSQHF
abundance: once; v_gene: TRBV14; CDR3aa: CASSPYMTSEQYF
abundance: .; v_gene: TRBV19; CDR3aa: CASSIRGSRETQYF
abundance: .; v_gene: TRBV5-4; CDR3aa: CAINWNRALDGYTF
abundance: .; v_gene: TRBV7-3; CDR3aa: CASSYRGRGTGELFF
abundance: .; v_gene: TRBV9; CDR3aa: CASSRDRANEKLFF
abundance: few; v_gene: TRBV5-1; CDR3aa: CASSPTGAGDPYEQYF
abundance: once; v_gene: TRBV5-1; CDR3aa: CASSLEVAAYGYTF
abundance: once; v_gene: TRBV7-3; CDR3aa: CASSSSATDTQYF
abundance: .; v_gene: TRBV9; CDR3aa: CASSSSGDTQYF
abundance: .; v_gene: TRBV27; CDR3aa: CASSPYSGANVLTF
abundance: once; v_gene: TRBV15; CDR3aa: CATSRDRGAGEVELFF
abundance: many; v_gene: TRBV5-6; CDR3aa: CASSLTERLYEQYF
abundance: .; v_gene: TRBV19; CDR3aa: CASSPYRARTEAFF
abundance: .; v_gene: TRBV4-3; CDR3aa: CASSQVGLIHNEQFF
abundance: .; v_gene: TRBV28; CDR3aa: CASSLLQVNNQPQHF
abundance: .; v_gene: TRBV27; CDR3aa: CDGSFPEGASNQPQHF
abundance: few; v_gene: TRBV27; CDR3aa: CASSARPGGGMASGRLYEQYF
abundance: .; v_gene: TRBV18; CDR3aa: CASSPSLGDYEQYF